These 12 T cell receptor beta chains originate from one sample sequenced in a study of T cell responses to AZD1222 COVID-19 vaccine. Sequenced by immunoSEQ multiplex PCR; TCRdb stores in-frame clones only, minus some. The table shows around 120,000 clones, with 80% to 90% occurring only once. The sample consisted of peripheral blood, taken 28 days after the second AZD1222 dose. The receptor source for this set is an adult who received the AZD1222 COVID-19 vaccine.

This sequence joins TRBV7-9 and TRBJ2-5; 11 bases are a match to TRBD2. Germline loops: CDR1 SEHNR, CDR2 FQNEAQ (reference sequence). The CDR3 is 16 residues long. V was clipped by 1 base and J by 3 bases; unmatched bases: 4. The CDR3 DNA follows: TGTGCCAGCAGCTTAGTTCTAGCGGGGGGAGAAGAGACCCAGTACTTC. Protein sequence: CASSLVLAGGEETQYF.

V is TRBV11-3 and J is TRBJ1-1; TRBD1 agrees at 7 bases. The CDR3 loop spans 15 amino acids. The trim removed 5 bases at V and 1 base at J, leaving 7 bases unmatched. Germline V CDR1 and CDR2: SGHNT, YENEEA. Here the CDR3 DNA reads TGTGCCAGCAGCCGAGCACGGACAGGGAACACTGAAGCTTTCTTT. Translating gives CASSRARTGNTEAFF. Based on the CDR3 plus reference TRBV11-3 and TRBJ1-1, the full variable domain is EAGVVQSPRYKIIEKKQPVAFWCNPISGHNTLYWYLQNLGQGPELLIRYENEEAVDDSQLPKDRFSAERLKGVDSTLKIQPAELGDSAVYLCASSRARTGNTEAFFGQGTRLTVV.

A single count supports this clone. The V and J genes are TRBV6-4 and TRBJ1-2; 7 positions match TRBD1. The CDR3 has 14 residues. V lost 2 bases to trimming and J lost 8 bases; unmatched junction nucleotides: 8. Looked up from germline, CDR1 is MRHNA and CDR2 is SNTAGT. The chain's CDR3 is CASSDPGGFGGYTF. As DNA, the CDR3 is TGTGCCAGCAGTGACCCAGGGGGTTTCGGGGGCTACACCTTC.

CDR3 bases: TGTGCCAGCAGCCAAGATGGAGAATTCGGGGAGCTGTTTTTT. Amino acids: CASSQDGEFGELFF. The chain combines TRBV4-2 with TRBJ2-2; D unclear. CDR1 LGHNA and CDR2 YNFKEQ come from the germline V gene. This CDR3 has 14 amino acids. The V gene lost 0 bases and the J gene lost 7 bases, with 9 bases spanning the gap.

V is TRBV6-5 and J is TRBJ1-1; perhaps TRBD1 as D (6 bases). Trimming took off 5 bases at V and 4 bases at J, with 14 bases between the two ends. The germline V gene has CDR1 MNHEY and CDR2 SVGAGI. The CDR3 loop spans 14 amino acids. The CDR3 DNA follows: TGTGCCAGCAGTCCCATCCACAGGGCCACTGAAGCTTTCTTT. It yields the protein CASSPIHRATEAFF.

V and J are TRBV28 and TRBJ1-1, with TRBD1 identical over 9 bases. The CDR3 runs 14 residues. V lost 3 bases, J lost 5 bases, and 4 bases stayed unmatched. Germline CDR1 reads MDHEN; CDR2 reads SYDVKM. Here the CDR3 reads CASSFDRGLTEAFF. Here the CDR3 DNA reads TGTGCCAGCAGTTTTGACAGGGGGTTGACTGAAGCTTTCTTT.

The gene calls are TRBV4-3 and TRBJ2-7; D unresolved. Germline V lookup: CDR1 LGHNA, CDR2 YSLEER. The CDR3 consists of 15 residues. Trimming removed 0 bases from V and 3 bases from J, with 12 bases in between. The CDR3 DNA is TGCGCCAGCAGCCAAGAGCAAGGGAAACGCTACGAGCAGTACTTC. Translation: CASSQEQGKRYEQYF.

V is TRBV30 and J is TRBJ2-5; D is ambiguous. Germline V gene data show CDR1 as GTSNPN and CDR2 as SVGIG (reference sequence). This CDR3 is 11 amino acids long. Trimming removed 0 bases from V and 5 bases from J, with 4 bases in between. The CDR3 DNA reads as TGTGCCTGGAGTGTACCCGAGACCCAGTACTTC. Protein sequence: CAWSVPETQYF.

The chain recombines TRBV22-1 with TRBJ2-2; TRBD1 was called by the table and not checked on the DNA. TRBV22-1 is a pseudogene locus. CDR3 length: 16 residues. DNA for the CDR3: TGTCCTGGGAGCGCTCGACCGACAGGAGACACCGGGGAGCTGTTTTTT. Translation gives CPGSARPTGDTGELFF.

V and J are TRBV6-4 and TRBJ1-1; TRBD1 might be the D (5 bases). V was trimmed by 6 bases and J by 1 base, leaving 18 bases between them. Germline V gene lookup returns CDR1 MRHNA and CDR2 SNTAGT. The CDR3 has 16 amino acids. CDR3: CASRDTGTGKNTEAFF. The CDR3 DNA sequence: TGTGCCAGCAGAGACACCGGGACGGGGAAGAACACTGAAGCTTTCTTT.

V and J are TRBV19 and TRBJ1-1; maybe TRBD1 (6 bases). The CDR3 has 14 residues. The germline gives CDR1 LNHDA, CDR2 SQIVND (reference sequence). V was trimmed by 7 bases and J by 0 bases, leaving 12 bases between them. This CDR3 is CASNSQGMNTEAFF. CDR3 coding DNA: TGTGCCAGTAATTCCCAGGGGATGAACACTGAAGCTTTCTTT.

The chain combines TRBV7-2 with TRBJ2-6; 8 bases match TRBD2. J lost 2 bases, V lost 2 bases, and 5 bases had no gene match. CDR3 length equals 17 residues. The germline V gene encodes CDR1 SGHTA and CDR2 FQGNSA. The CDR3 bases are TGTGCCAGCAGCTTAAACGGGGGGGGCACTGGGGCCAACGTCCTGACTTTC. Protein: CASSLNGGGTGANVLTF.